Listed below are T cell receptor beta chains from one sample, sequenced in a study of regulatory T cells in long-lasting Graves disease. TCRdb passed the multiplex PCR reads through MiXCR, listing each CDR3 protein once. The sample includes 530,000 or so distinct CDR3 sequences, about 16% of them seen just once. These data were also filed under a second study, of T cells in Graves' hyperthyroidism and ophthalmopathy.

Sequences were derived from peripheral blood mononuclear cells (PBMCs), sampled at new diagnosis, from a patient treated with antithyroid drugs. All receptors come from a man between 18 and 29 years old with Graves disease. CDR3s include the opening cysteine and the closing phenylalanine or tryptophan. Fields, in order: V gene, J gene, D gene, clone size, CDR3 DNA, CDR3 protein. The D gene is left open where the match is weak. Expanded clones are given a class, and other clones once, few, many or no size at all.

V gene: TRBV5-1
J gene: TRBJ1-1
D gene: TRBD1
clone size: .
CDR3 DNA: TGCGCCAGCAGCCCTCCCGGGACAGGGGGGATGAACACTGAAGCTTTCTTT
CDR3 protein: CASSPPGTGGMNTEAFF

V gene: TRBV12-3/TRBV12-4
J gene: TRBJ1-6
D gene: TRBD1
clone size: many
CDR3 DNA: TGTGCCAGCACCTCGGACAGGGAAGGTTCACCCCTCCACTTT
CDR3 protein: CASTSDREGSPLHF

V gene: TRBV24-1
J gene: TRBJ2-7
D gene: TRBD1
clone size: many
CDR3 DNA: TGTGCCACCAGTGATCAGGGACAGGGCTACGAGCAGTACTTC
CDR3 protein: CATSDQGQGYEQYF

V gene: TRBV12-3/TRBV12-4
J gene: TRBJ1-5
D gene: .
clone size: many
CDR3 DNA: TGTGCCAGCAGCTTTGGTGAGAATCAGCCCCAGCATTTT
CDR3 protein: CASSFGENQPQHF

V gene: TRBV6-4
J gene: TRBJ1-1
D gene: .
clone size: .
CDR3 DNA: TGTACCAGCAGTGACTTGCCGGGTGGCAGAACTGAAGCTTTCTTT
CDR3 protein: CTSSDLPGGRTEAFF

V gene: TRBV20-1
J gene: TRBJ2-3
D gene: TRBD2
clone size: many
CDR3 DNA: TGCAGTGCCGACGAGGGGGGGACTAGCCGTGAAGATACGCAGTATTTT
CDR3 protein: CSADEGGTSREDTQYF

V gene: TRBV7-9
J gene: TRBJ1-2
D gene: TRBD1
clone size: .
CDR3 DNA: TGTGCCAGCAGCTTAACCGGGACAGGCGGCTACACCTTC
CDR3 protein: CASSLTGTGGYTF

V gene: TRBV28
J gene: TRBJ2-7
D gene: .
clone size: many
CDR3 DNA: TGTGCCAGCAGTTTAAGACAGGCCTACGAGCAGTACTTC
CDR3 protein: CASSLRQAYEQYF

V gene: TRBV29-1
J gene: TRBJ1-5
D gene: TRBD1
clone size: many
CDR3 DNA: TGCAGCGTTACGACAGGGAGCAATCAGCCCCAGCATTTT
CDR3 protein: CSVTTGSNQPQHF

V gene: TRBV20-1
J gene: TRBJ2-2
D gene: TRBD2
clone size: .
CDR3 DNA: TGCAGTGCTAGGGGGACTAGCGGGCACACCGGGGAGCTGTTTTTT
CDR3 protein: CSARGTSGHTGELFF

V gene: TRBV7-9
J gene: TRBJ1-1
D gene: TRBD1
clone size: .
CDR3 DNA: TGTGCCAGCAGCCCGCCCCGGGACAGGGAGATAGCTTTCTTT
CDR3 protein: CASSPPRDREIAFF

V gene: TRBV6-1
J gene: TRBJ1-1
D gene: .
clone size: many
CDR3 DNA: TGTGCCAGCAGTCGACAGCTTGAAGCTTTCTTT
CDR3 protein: CASSRQLEAFF

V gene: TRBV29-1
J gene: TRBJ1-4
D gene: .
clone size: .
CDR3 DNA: TGCAGCGTTGAAGATCTGGGGACGGCCGATGAAAAACTGTTTTTT
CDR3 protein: CSVEDLGTADEKLFF

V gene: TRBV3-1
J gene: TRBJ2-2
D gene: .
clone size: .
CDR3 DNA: TGTGCCAGCAGCCAAGTACTGAACACCGGGGAGCTGTTTTTT
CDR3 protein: CASSQVLNTGELFF

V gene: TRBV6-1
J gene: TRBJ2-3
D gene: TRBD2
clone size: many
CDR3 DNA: TGTGCCAGCAGGCCTCAGCGGGAGTCCATTAGGAAGCCAGATACGCAGTATTTT
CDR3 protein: CASRPQRESIRKPDTQYF

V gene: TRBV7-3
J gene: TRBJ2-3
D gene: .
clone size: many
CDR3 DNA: TGTGCCAGCAGCTTAATGGGTGCAGATACGCAGTATTTT
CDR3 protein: CASSLMGADTQYF

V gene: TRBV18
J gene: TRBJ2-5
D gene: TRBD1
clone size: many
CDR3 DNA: TGTGCCAGCTCACCACCGAAGGCAGGGGGTCGGGAGACCCAGTACTTC
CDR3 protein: CASSPPKAGGRETQYF